This TCR beta chain came from a study of TIL therapy for anti-PD-1-resistant metastatic lung cancer. The time point is: pre-treatment sample, taken before nivolumab and TIL therapy. Pleural nodules or supraclavicular lymph nodes made up most of the excised metastases sampled. Stage 4 NSCLC adults joined between October 2017 and January 2020. This clone was observed a few times. Its antigen is as yet unknown. The CDR3 has 15 residues. V lost 0 bases, J lost 5 bases, and 13 bases lay in between. Germline V gene sequence: CDR1 MNHEY, CDR2 SVGAGI. This was the immunoSEQ v3 assay. Libraries were sequenced to 2 million to 2.5 million read pairs (survey) or roughly 4.5-6 million (deep). TCRdb's copy holds only in-frame clones and misses some; the assay was immunoSEQ multiplex PCR. The table shows around 45,000 clones, with about three quarters occurring only once. General study results and limits: Compared with baseline intratumoral T cells, expanded TIL cultures were more clonal and less diverse (about 5.8% vs 31%).

V is TRBV6-5 and J is TRBJ1-1; the D gene is possibly TRBD1 (5 bases). The source was tumor tissue, collected at baseline. The TCR comes from a person aged 25-85 years with non-small cell lung cancer. The CDR3 region is CASSYSKRGGTEAFF. The CDR3 region has the DNA TGTGCCAGCAGTTACTCGAAAAGGGGAGGAACTGAAGCTTTCTTT.